The T cell receptor (beta chain) under discussion was sequenced for a study of cytomegalovirus exposure and HLA in healthy donors. Study context: A prior analysis found fewer than 120 million unique TCR beta sequences from about 179 million T cells. HLA-typed donors were the source of some 85 million unique TCRs, which an early data release held.

Study-level points and caveats: It was 160 or so TCR beta chains that were listed as cytomegalovirus-associated. Sequencing artifact likely explains a cluster of highly shared sequence variants.

With 60 Vbeta and 13 Jbeta primers, the PCR was carried out. Only in-frame clones appear in the TCRdb table, and some are missing; sequencing was by immunoSEQ multiplex PCR. The sample gives 95,000 to 150,000 clones, 60% to 85% of which show up once; about 3% is in the top ten. Comments on this clone: The antigen is not known.

Germline assignment: CDR1 SGHTA and CDR2 FQGTGA. V shed 0 bases and J shed 0 bases, with 13 bases lying between them. CDR3 length: 17 amino acids. Sequenced input: PBMCs. This sequence originates from a middle-aged woman in good health and CMV-seropositive. The chain couples TRBV7-3 to TRBJ2-3; a possible D gene is TRBD2 (5 bases). The DNA for the CDR3 is TGTGCCAGCAGCTTAACTCCGGACTCCGCTAGCACAGATACGCAGTATTTT. Its protein product is CASSLTPDSASTDTQYF.